The entry that follows covers one TCR beta chain sequence. Its antigen remains unidentified. The sample belongs to a study of STAT3 mutations in large granular lymphocyte leukemia. Study-level background: Over half of T-LGLL patients had one or more immunosuppressive regimens. The study, taken as a whole, reports: In T-cell large granular lymphocyte leukemia, about half of patients showed multiple immunodominant subclonotypes.

From germline, CDR1 is MNHEY and CDR2 SVGAGI. The CDR3 loop spans 15 amino acids. Trimming removed 0 bases from V and 1 base from J, with 9 bases in between. Data came from immunoSEQ multiplex PCR; TCRdb stores just in-frame clones and leaves some out. The sample lists some 25,000 clones; approximately 94% were seen once. This sequence was found in a man aged 35-49 years with T-cell large granular lymphocyte leukemia. Some clones in this sample may be carry-over from other donors' samples. The sequencing sample was made of peripheral blood mononuclear cells. The chain is built from TRBV6-5 and TRBJ1-1, with D possibly being TRBD1 (5 bases). In DNA form, the CDR3 reads TGTGCCAGCAGTTACTCGGGGACCTCGAACACTGAAGCTTTCTTT. Translation gives CASSYSGTSNTEAFF.